This TCR beta chain was sequenced in a study of T cells after yellow fever vaccination. Study findings and constraints: Peaking faster, on day 5 versus 15, the secondary response was nonetheless weaker. Contaminants from the bulk population, in the form of abundant clonotypes, could be found in FACS-sorted repertoires.

In making TCR cDNA, 5'RACE template switching added a universal primer site and UMIs to it. MiXCR, run by TCRdb on the 5' RACE reads, gives a single entry per CDR3 protein. The sample has a few hundred thousand distinct CDR3 sequences, 18% seen once; the top ten hold 18%. The V segment lost 4 bases and the J segment 4 bases; nucleotides outside the gene matches: 4. The CDR3 totals 16 residues. Germline CDR1 and CDR2: SGHTA and FQGNSA. Many counts were recorded for this clonotype. The target antigen is unknown. The TCR comes from a man in his late teens or twenties who received the YFV17D yellow fever vaccine. The chain combines TRBV7-2 with TRBJ1-6, with 10 bases matching TRBD1. The sample was PBMCs, taken before the yellow fever booster vaccination. The CDR3 DNA follows: TGTGCCAGCAGCTCCCAGGGACAGGGGTATAATTCACCCCTCCACTTT. Its protein product is CASSSQGQGYNSPLHF.